Below, one T cell receptor (beta chain) is given with its context. The DNA ends 3 residues before the CDR3 does, and the rest of the CDR3 is filled in from the germline J gene. The entry originates in a study of T cells in women clearing cervical HPV infection. In the study overall: Women with histologically confirmed HPV16-related CIN3 or worse, 2 with invasive cancer, served as cases. For cases, blood was sampled a median 149 days after lesion detection, interquartile range roughly 80 to 220 days. Controls gave blood once infection was undetectable; cases at lesion identification.

The repertoire was sequenced with immunoSEQ multiplex PCR; TCRdb's copy has only in-frame clones and lacks some. This sample contains about 19,000 clones. The CDR3 sequence is 13 residues long. Germline V CDR1 and CDR2: SNHLY, FYNNEI. This clonotype originated in a woman between 18 and 70 years old with a cervical HPV16 infection that either progressed to CIN3+ or cleared (not recorded which). The rearrangement uses TRBV2 and TRBJ2-3, with a possible D match to TRBD1 (5 bases). Sequenced: blood buffy coat. The CDR3 DNA, read in part, is TGTGCCAGCAAATCAGCAGGGTCGGAGACG. Amino acid sequence: CASKSAGSET. The entire CDR3 reads CASKSAGSETQYF.